The table lists the clone carrying this T cell receptor (beta chain) with a few counts. Its antigen is undetermined. Scientists made TCR beta libraries using quantitative 5'-RACE with molecular barcodes. TCRdb re-analysed the 5' RACE reads in MiXCR, keeping a single row per CDR3 protein. In the table there are 350,000 to 450,000 distinct CDR3 sequences, 20% of which are singletons. The data stem from a study of CD8 T cells in ankylosing spondylitis. Study-wide findings and caveats: Among TCR beta sequences, a motif of eight highly homologous variants appeared characteristic of ankylosing spondylitis blood. Clones linked to disease were reported to show significant enrichment in matched ankylosing spondylitis synovial fluid. Prior literature has documented some motif variants in synovial fluid and blood from reactive arthritis.

CDR1 SNHLY and CDR2 FYNNEI come from the germline V gene. The CDR3 is 14 residues long. Trimming cost V 7 bases and J 5 bases, with 15 bases left between them. This TCR derives from a male donor with ankylosing spondylitis or in good health (not recorded which). Sequencing was done on a sample of blood, either unsorted or a sorted T cell fraction (not recorded which). This chain connects TRBV2 to TRBJ2-1, with D maybe TRBD2 (5 bases). The CDR3 DNA reads as TGTGCCAGCATCCTACCCTACGGGGACAATGAGCAGTTCTTC. As protein: CASILPYGDNEQFF. The variable domain in full, with the rest retrieved from reference TRBV2 and TRBJ2-1, is EPEVTQTPSHQVTQMGQEVILRCVPISNHLYFYWYRQILGQKVEFLVSFYNNEISEKSEIFDDQFSVERPDGSNFTLKIRSTKLEDSAMYFCASILPYGDNEQFFGPGTRLTVL.